This paragraph covers one TCR beta chain sequence. Its antigen is as yet unknown. This entry is derived from a study of shared clonotypes between healthy human individuals. Study-wide context: Per-donor plates numbered three CD4 naive, three CD4 memory, two CD8 naive and one CD8 memory. Study-wide results and caveats: A reduction in generation probabilities was seen for non-shared clonotypes relative to those shared by all four donors. Relative to memory subsets, naive subsets generally showed larger estimated richness.

There are 15 residues in the CDR3. CDR1 is SGHTS and CDR2 is YDEGEE in the germline V gene. V lost 0 bases and J lost 4, with 13 bases in between. Per the study methods: ImmunoSEQ output lacked quality scores and full-length reads, limiting matched filtering. Libraries were prepared by immunoSEQ multiplex PCR; TCRdb keeps only in-frame clonotypes and omits some of them. V and J calls and clone size are those listed in that table; D and trimming were worked out from the DNA. The sample yields about 2.4 million clones, over 85% seen once. The sequenced material came from naive CD4+ T cells sorted from blood. Subset specified: CD45RA+ positively selected. The sequence derives from a man aged 18-30 years in good health. This chain links TRBV5-8 with TRBJ2-5; D is unclear. Here the CDR3 reads CASSLVRLSGETQYF. The DNA for the CDR3 is TGTGCCAGCAGCTTGGTCAGACTGTCGGGAGAGACCCAGTACTTC.